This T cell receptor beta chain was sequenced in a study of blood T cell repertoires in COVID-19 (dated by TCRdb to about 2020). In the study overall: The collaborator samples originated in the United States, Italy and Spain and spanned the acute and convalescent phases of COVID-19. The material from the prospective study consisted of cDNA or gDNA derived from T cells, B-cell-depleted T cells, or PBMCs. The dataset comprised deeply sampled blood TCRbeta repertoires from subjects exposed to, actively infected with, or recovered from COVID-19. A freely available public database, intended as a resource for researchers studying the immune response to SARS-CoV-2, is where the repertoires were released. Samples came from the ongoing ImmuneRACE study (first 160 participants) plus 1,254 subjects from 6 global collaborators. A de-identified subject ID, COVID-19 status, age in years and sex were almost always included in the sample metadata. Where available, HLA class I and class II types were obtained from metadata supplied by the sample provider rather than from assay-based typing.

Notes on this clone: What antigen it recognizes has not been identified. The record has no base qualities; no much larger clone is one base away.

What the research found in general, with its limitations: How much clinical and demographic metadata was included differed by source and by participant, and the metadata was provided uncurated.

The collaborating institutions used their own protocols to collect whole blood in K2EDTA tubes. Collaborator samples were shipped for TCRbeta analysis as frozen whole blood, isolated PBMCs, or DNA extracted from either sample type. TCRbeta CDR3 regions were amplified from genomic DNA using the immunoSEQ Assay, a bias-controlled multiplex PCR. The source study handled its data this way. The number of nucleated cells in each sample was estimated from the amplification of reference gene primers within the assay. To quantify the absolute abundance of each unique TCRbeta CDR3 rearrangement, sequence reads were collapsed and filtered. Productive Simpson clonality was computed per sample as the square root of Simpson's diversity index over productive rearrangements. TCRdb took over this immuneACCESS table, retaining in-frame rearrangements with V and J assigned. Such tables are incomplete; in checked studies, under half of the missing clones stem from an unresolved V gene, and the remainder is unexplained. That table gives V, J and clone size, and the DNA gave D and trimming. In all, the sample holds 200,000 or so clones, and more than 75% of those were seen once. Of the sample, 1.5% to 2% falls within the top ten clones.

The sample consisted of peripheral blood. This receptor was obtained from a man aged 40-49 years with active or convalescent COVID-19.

The CDR3 protein is CASSRDRGLNGYTF. At the DNA level, the sequence is TGCGCCAGCAGCCGGGACAGGGGTTTGAATGGCTACACCTTC. This chain joins TRBV4-1 to TRBJ1-2, with TRBD1 identical over 10 junction bases. The CDR3, cysteine through phenylalanine, is 14 amino acids long. Only the CDR3 portion is preserved as DNA: 42 bases, with reading frame beginning at the first base. After removal of 4 bases from V and 6 bases from J, the junction retains 5 bases not matched to a gene. From a lookup of the germline V gene, CDR1 and CDR2 are MGHRA and YSYEKL.